This TCR beta chain derives from a study of PD-1 blockade in classical Hodgkin lymphoma. Broader study findings: Why repertoires differed is undefined; disease activity or prior therapy possibly contributed.

Details on this clone: Its antigen is unknown.

Sequencing was performed with immunoSEQ multiplex PCR; in TCRdb, only in-frame clones are kept and a portion is missing. The repertoire includes around 90,000 clones, around 78% of them detected once, and just under 9.5% sits in the top ten. Time point denoted: cycle 4 day 1 (C4D1), after less than 7 weeks of nivolumab. Relapse was seen in all patients after autologous stem cell transplantation, and brentuximab vedotin exposure was variable. With 3 bases removed from V and 0 bases from J, the gap between germline ends came to 17 bases. Germline CDR1 and CDR2: SEHNR and FQNEAQ (reference sequence). The CDR3 is 17 amino acids.

The starting material was peripheral blood mononuclear cells (PBMCs), obtained before the fourth cycle of nivolumab. This receptor was identified in a human donor with classical Hodgkin lymphoma. This chain uses TRBV7-9 with TRBJ1-2, with D perhaps matching TRBD1 (6 bases). CDR3 nucleotides: TGTGCCAGCAGCTTCAGACCGGACAGTATCGCTAACTATGGCTACACCTTC. Amino acid sequence: CASSFRPDSIANYGYTF.